The clone carrying this T cell receptor beta chain was counted a few times. Antigen unknown. The data were obtained in a study of tumor-infiltrating lymphocytes in primary liver carcinoma. Looking at the study overall: Each participant had primary liver carcinoma, and surgical resection was the treatment. Samples gave roughly 3.65 to 8 million productive TCRbeta reads, similar across tissue types. Findings of the study overall: Paired tumor-adjacent and tumor-blood samples overlapped less than tumor region pairs did.

The authors took blood RNA from unsorted whole blood and also extracted germline DNA. Those patients suffered from chronic HBV infection and were treatment-naive. The input was around 0.5 ug total RNA; TCR beta cDNA was made from it with a constant-region primer. TCR beta libraries came from three nested multiplex PCR rounds using slightly modified ARM-PCR. MiXCR, applied by TCRdb to the multiplex PCR reads, yields one record per CDR3 protein. The data contain around 330,000 distinct CDR3 sequences, over 55% of them singletons. This clonotype was obtained from a man aged 40-49 years with primary liver carcinoma and hepatitis B virus infection. Sequences were obtained from peripheral blood.

The CDR3: CAWSVGWDTEAFF. In DNA, the CDR3 is TGTGCCTGGAGTGTGGGTTGGGACACTGAAGCTTTCTTT. This chain connects TRBV30 to TRBJ1-1; D uncertain. CDR3 length: 13 amino acids. V gave up 0 bases and J gave up 3 bases, with 8 bases separating them. Germline-derived CDR1 and CDR2 are GTSNPN and SVGIG (reference sequence).